This T cell receptor (beta chain) was sequenced in a study of T cells after yellow fever vaccination. General study results and limits: A large majority of primary-vaccination clones showed up again after the booster (96% CD4, roughly 91% CD8). Researchers report a weaker secondary response that nonetheless peaked faster, day 5 versus 15. Bulk-population clonotypes that are abundant could appear as contaminants in FACS-sorted repertoires.

This clonotype was counted ten times or more. Its antigen is currently unknown. Production of TCR cDNA was by 5'RACE template switching, which also added a universal primer site and UMIs. Each CDR3 protein is one row after TCRdb ran MiXCR on the 5' RACE reads. The sample yields fewer than 400,000 distinct CDR3 sequences, over 8.5% seen once. The germline V gene encodes CDR1 SGHRS and CDR2 YFSETQ. V dropped 4 bases and J dropped 6 bases, with 21 bases sitting between them. The CDR3 consists of 16 residues. Sequences were derived from CD4+ T cells sorted from PBMCs, sampled 45 days after the yellow fever booster vaccination. V gene TRBV5-1 combines with J gene TRBJ2-3, with D maybe TRBD1 (5 bases). The TCR comes from a man aged 18 to 29 who received the YFV17D yellow fever vaccine. The CDR3 DNA sequence: TGCGCCAGCAGCCCCTTCCAGGGTCCCCTAGGGGATACGCAGTATTTT. Its protein product is CASSPFQGPLGDTQYF.